Listed below are T cell receptor beta chains from one sample, sequenced in a study of blood T cell repertoires in COVID-19. The assay was immunoSEQ multiplex PCR, and TCRdb's table has in-frame clones only and misses some. The sample has around 250,000 clones, approximately 77% seen once. Sequenced input: peripheral blood. These receptor sequences come from a woman aged 18-35 years with acute or convalescent COVID-19. Each CDR3 is given with its conserved first and last residue. The order of the fields is D gene, V gene, J gene, clone size, CDR3 protein. A D gene is named only where the DNA matches it firmly. The size entry is marked missing in some rows and otherwise reads once, few, many or a size class.

>-|TRBV7-9|TRBJ2-5|-
CASSLPVQETQYF
>TRBD1|TRBV6-5|TRBJ1-6|-
CASRRTGDSPLHF
>TRBD1|TRBV5-1|TRBJ2-5|-
CASSLGATGVGETQYF
>-|TRBV3-1/TRBV3-2|TRBJ1-1|once
CASSHRTGRTEAFF
>-|TRBV7-9|TRBJ1-2|few
CASSPPAGQIPLSYTF
>TRBD1|TRBV7-2|TRBJ1-1|-
CASSFAGTVTEAFF
>TRBD2|TRBV4-3|TRBJ2-7|-
CASSQGLAGVAYEQYF
>-|TRBV6-2/TRBV6-3|TRBJ2-2|few
CASSYGAGKIWELFF
>TRBD2|TRBV5-1|TRBJ2-1|-
CASRSQGAGVSHNEQFF
>TRBD1|TRBV10-3|TRBJ2-5|-
CAISKTGGRETQYF
>-|TRBV19|TRBJ1-6|-
CASSIPSTGYYNSPLHF
>-|TRBV27|TRBJ2-3|-
CASSPIRVTGLGMRTDTQYF
>-|TRBV7-2|TRBJ1-1|-
CASSLAAAMNTEAFF
>TRBD2|TRBV9|TRBJ2-7|-
CASSPGGTTTYEQYF